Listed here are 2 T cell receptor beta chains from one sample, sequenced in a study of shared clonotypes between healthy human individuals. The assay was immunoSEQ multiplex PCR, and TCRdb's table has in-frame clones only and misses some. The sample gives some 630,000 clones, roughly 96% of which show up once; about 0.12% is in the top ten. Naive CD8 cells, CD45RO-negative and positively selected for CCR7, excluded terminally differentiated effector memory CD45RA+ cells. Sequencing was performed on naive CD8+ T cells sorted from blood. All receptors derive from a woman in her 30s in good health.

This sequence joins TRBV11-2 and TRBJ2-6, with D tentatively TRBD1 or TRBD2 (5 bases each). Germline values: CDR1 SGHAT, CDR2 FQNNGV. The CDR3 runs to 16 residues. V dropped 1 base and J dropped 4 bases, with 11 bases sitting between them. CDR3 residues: CASSLAWDRGANVLTF. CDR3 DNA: TGTGCCAGCAGCTTAGCTTGGGACCGAGGGGCCAACGTCCTGACTTTC.

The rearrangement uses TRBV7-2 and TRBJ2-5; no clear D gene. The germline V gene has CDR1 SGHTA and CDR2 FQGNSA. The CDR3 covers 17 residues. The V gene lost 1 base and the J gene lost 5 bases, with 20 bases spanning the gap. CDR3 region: CASSLGYSGYGEETQYF. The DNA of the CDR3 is TGTGCCAGCAGCTTAGGTTATAGTGGCTATGGCGAGGAGACCCAGTACTTC.